One sample yielded the 28 T cell receptor beta chains listed below, sequenced in a study of response to subunit inactivated influenza vaccine. Using its own MiXCR run on the RT-PCR reads, TCRdb lists one record per CDR3 protein. The sample has some 300,000 distinct CDR3 sequences; 22% are singletons. The specimen comprised PBMCs from blood, sampled 21 months after vaccination. Every receptor here comes from a man aged 50 to 69 who received an inactivated influenza vaccine.

The chain employs TRBV5-4 and TRBJ2-1, with D possibly being TRBD2 (6 bases). CDR1 SGHNT and CDR2 YYREEE come from the germline V gene (reference sequence). The CDR3 consists of 15 residues. Trimming stripped 3 bases from V and 3 bases from J, with 13 bases between. CDR3 protein: CASSWGLEHYNEQFF. CDR3 nucleotides: TGTGCCAGCAGCTGGGGACTGGAGCACTACAATGAGCAGTTCTTC.

A word on this clonotype: Since a much larger clone is just one base distant, this may be a read error. The chain carries TRBV18 and TRBJ1-1; D call uncertain. Germline lookup yields CDR1 KGHSH and CDR2 LQKENI. This CDR3 contains 11 residues. CDR3 bases: TGTGCCAGCTCACCCGCTGCTGAATCTTTCTTT. Its protein is CASSPAAESFF.

This clonotype was detected a few times. This rearrangement joins TRBV20-1 to TRBJ1-1; D is undetermined. Germline CDR1 is DFQATT and CDR2 is SNEGSKA (reference sequence). The CDR3 has 15 residues. V was trimmed by 0 bases and J by 6 bases, leaving 17 bases between them. The CDR3 nucleotides are TGCAGTGCTAGAGATCCCTCGGTGGCCCTAGCTGAAGCTTTCTTT. It encodes CSARDPSVALAEAFF.

The genes are TRBV28 and TRBJ2-7; 9 bases fit TRBD1. CDR3 length equals 13 residues. The germline CDR1 and CDR2 sequences are MDHEN and SYDVKM. Trimming cost V 6 bases and J 5 bases; bases outside gene matches: 5. CDR3 amino acids: CASSPQGAHEQYF. The CDR3 bases are TGTGCCAGCAGCCCACAGGGGGCCCACGAGCAGTACTTC.

The rearrangement uses TRBV29-1 and TRBJ2-7, with D perhaps matching TRBD1 or TRBD2 (5 bases each). With 2 bases removed from V and 3 bases from J, the gap between germline ends came to 14 bases. The germline CDR1 and CDR2 sequences are SQVTM and ANQGSEA. The CDR3 contains 14 residues. The CDR3 loop is CSVERWGLGYEQYF. The CDR3 coding sequence is TGCAGCGTTGAAAGGTGGGGGTTAGGCTACGAGCAGTACTTC.

This chain links TRBV20-1 with TRBJ1-1, with D tentatively TRBD1 (5 bases). Germline V gene sequence: CDR1 DFQATT, CDR2 SNEGSKA (reference sequence). V dropped 4 bases and J dropped 6 bases, with 15 bases sitting between them. This CDR3 is built from 13 residues. The CDR3 loop is CSATRTWGPEAFF. CDR3 nucleotides: TGCAGTGCTACAAGAACATGGGGACCTGAAGCTTTCTTT.

J is TRBJ2-3 and V is TRBV6-1; perhaps D is TRBD1 or TRBD2 (7 bases each). Trimming cost V 6 bases and J 6 bases, with 22 bases left between them. Germline CDR1 is MNHNS and CDR2 is SASEGT. The CDR3 spans 16 residues. In DNA form, the CDR3 reads TGTGCCAGCAGGTCAGGGGGAGCGGGAACACCCGATACGCAGTATTTT. Protein product: CASRSGGAGTPDTQYF.

V and J are TRBV3-1 and TRBJ2-7; possibly TRBD1 or TRBD2 for D (5 bases each). The V gene lost 3 bases and the J gene lost 4 bases, with 16 bases spanning the gap. This CDR3 has 15 residues. The germline CDR1 and CDR2 sequences are LGHDT and YNNKEL (reference sequence). In DNA form, the CDR3 reads TGTGCCAGCAGCCATTCAACCGGGACCCGATACGAGCAGTACTTC. Its protein product is CASSHSTGTRYEQYF.

V usage is TRBV11-1 and J usage is TRBJ2-1, with 10 bases matching TRBD2. From germline, CDR1 is SGHAT and CDR2 FQDESV (reference sequence). The CDR3 is 19 residues long. V dropped 8 bases and J dropped 1; count of bases not matched to a gene: 17. The chain's CDR3 is CASDGESATSGASYNEQFF. The DNA for the CDR3 is TGTGCCAGCGACGGTGAGAGTGCAACTAGCGGGGCATCCTACAATGAGCAGTTCTTC.

Only a few counts were recorded for this clonotype. The rearrangement links TRBV10-3 to TRBJ2-1; D might be TRBD2 (5 bases). Trimming left V 6 bases short and J 0 bases short, with 18 bases between. CDR1 and CDR2 (germline): ENHRY, SYGVKD. CDR3 length: 17 residues. In nucleotides, the CDR3 is TGTGCCATCAGCAGTGAAAGAGGGCTCACCTCCTACAATGAGCAGTTCTTC. Its translation is CAISSERGLTSYNEQFF.

The rearrangement joins TRBV11-2 to TRBJ2-6; tentatively, D is TRBD1 (6 bases). Trimming shortened V by 5 bases and J by 2 bases, and 13 bases separated the two germline ends. Per the germline V gene, CDR1 is SGHAT and CDR2 is FQNNGV. This CDR3 has 16 residues. The CDR3 region has the DNA TGTGCCAGCAGCAGGCTTAAGGGGGCTGGGGCCAACGTCCTGACTTTC. It translates to CASSRLKGAGANVLTF.

Only a few counts were recorded for this clonotype. The genes are TRBV7-8 and TRBJ2-1; the D gene is possibly TRBD2 (6 bases). The germline V and J ends were trimmed by 8 bases and 7 bases, with 15 bases remaining between them. The CDR3 runs 13 residues. The germline CDR1 and CDR2 sequences are SGHVS and FQNEAQ. CDR3 sequence: CASARSGFNEQFF. CDR3 DNA sequence: TGTGCCAGCGCAAGAAGCGGGTTTAATGAGCAGTTCTTC.

The genes are TRBV4-2 and TRBJ1-1; maybe TRBD1 (5 bases). CDR1 and CDR2 from the germline V gene are LGHNA and YNFKEQ. This CDR3 is built from 15 residues. The V and J ends lost 4 bases and 5 bases respectively, with 17 bases between them. The CDR3 nucleotides read TGTGCCAGCAGCCTAGACCTGGATGGGGGGACTGAAGCTTTCTTT. This sequence encodes CASSLDLDGGTEAFF.

In its sample, this clonotype was seen a few times. This chain uses TRBV7-2 with TRBJ1-1, with 8 nucleotides matching TRBD1. The ends lost 5 bases at V and 4 bases at J; junction bases unmatched: 6. Germline-derived CDR1 and CDR2 are SGHTA and FQGNSA. This CDR3 is built from 14 residues. This CDR3 is CASSPDRVLTEAFF. CDR3 in DNA: TGTGCCAGCAGCCCGGACAGGGTACTCACTGAAGCTTTCTTT.

The sample holds many counts of this clonotype. The CDR3 nucleotides are TGTGCCAGCAGCTTGGCGTCTGGGAGGAACACTGAAGCTTTCTTT. Its protein product is CASSLASGRNTEAFF. V and J are TRBV5-4 and TRBJ1-1; no definite D call. V was shortened by 0 bases and J by 1 base, with 10 bases between the two germline ends. Per germline, CDR1 SGHNT and CDR2 YYREEE (reference sequence). The CDR3 has 15 residues.

This clonotype occurred many times. The chain couples TRBV20-1 to TRBJ1-1; D is uncertain. Germline CDR1 DFQATT, CDR2 SNEGSKA (reference sequence). The CDR3 spans 12 residues. V gave up 6 bases and J gave up 4 bases, with 12 bases separating them. For the CDR3, the DNA is TGCAGTGCCCCGTTGGAGGGCACTGAAGCTTTCTTT. This translates into CSAPLEGTEAFF.

The chain joins TRBV20-1 to TRBJ1-5; D gene uncertain. From germline, CDR1 is DFQATT and CDR2 SNEGSKA (reference sequence). The CDR3 is 13 amino acids. The V and J ends lost 6 bases and 3 bases respectively, with 12 bases between them. CDR3 amino acids: CSAQRTINQPQHF. CDR3 nucleotides: TGCAGTGCCCAACGGACGATCAATCAGCCCCAGCATTTT.

The gene calls are TRBV19 and TRBJ2-3; TRBD2 might be the D (6 bases). CDR1 is LNHDA and CDR2 is SQIVND in the germline V gene (reference sequence). The CDR3 runs to 14 residues. V lost 3 bases and J 0 bases, leaving 7 bases between the germline ends. The CDR3 bases are TGTGCCAGTAGTATTGGGGGGAGCACAGATACGCAGTATTTT. It encodes CASSIGGSTDTQYF.

This clonotype appeared a few times. The rearrangement uses TRBV6-2 or TRBV6-3 and TRBJ1-2, with D unclear. Germline V CDR1 and CDR2: MNHEY, SVGEGT. Between the trimmed V and J ends, which lost 2 bases and 4 bases, there was a span of 14 bases. The CDR3 covers 15 residues. CDR3 residues: CASSYRTGSVYGYTF. Written as DNA, the CDR3 is TGTGCCAGCAGTTACCGGACGGGGTCCGTCTATGGCTACACCTTC.

The CDR3 bases are TGTGCCAGCAGTTACTCGTCTTTAGGGACAGGGTGGTATGAGCAGTTCTTC. Translating gives CASSYSSLGTGWYEQFF. The chain carries TRBV6-5 and TRBJ2-1; TRBD1 matches at 9 bases. The CDR3 contains 17 residues. V lost 0 bases to trimming and J lost 8 bases; unmatched junction nucleotides: 11. Germline CDR1 and CDR2: MNHEY and SVGAGI.

The rearrangement uses TRBV24-1 and TRBJ2-7; 7 bases are a match to TRBD1. Losses at the gene ends were 4 bases for V and 3 bases for J; bases not matched to a gene: 2. The germline CDR1 and CDR2 sequences are KGHDR and SFDVKD. This CDR3 spans 13 amino acids. CDR3 amino acids: CATSDRDSYEQYF. CDR3 nucleotides: TGTGCCACCAGTGACCGGGACAGCTACGAGCAGTACTTC.

This clonotype was seen a few times. The V call is TRBV20-1, the J call TRBJ1-5, with unresolved D. Looked up from germline, CDR1 is DFQATT and CDR2 is SNEGSKA (reference sequence). Between the trimmed V and J ends, which lost 3 bases and 0 bases, there was a span of 6 bases. CDR3 length: 13 residues. Here the CDR3 reads CSARPDSNQPQHF. The CDR3 nucleotides read TGCAGTGCTAGGCCTGATAGCAATCAGCCCCAGCATTTT.

This clonotype appeared a few times. This chain connects TRBV2 to TRBJ2-5, with D hard to call. The CDR3 contains 13 residues. V lost 5 bases to trimming and J lost 4 bases, with 11 bases between them. Germline V gene data show CDR1 as SNHLY and CDR2 as FYNNEI. CDR3 loop: CASSKQRRETQYF. CDR3 nucleotide sequence: TGTGCCAGCAGTAAACAGCGCCGAGAGACCCAGTACTTC.

V usage is TRBV29-1 and J usage is TRBJ2-3, with TRBD2 identical over 9 bases. Germline lookup yields CDR1 SQVTM and CDR2 ANQGSEA. The CDR3 contains 16 residues. Trimming removed 3 bases from V and 3 bases from J; junction bases left unmatched: 10. The CDR3 DNA reads as TGCAGCGTTGATGGGCGACTAGCGGCCTCAACAGATACGCAGTATTTT. Its protein is CSVDGRLAASTDTQYF.

The chain joins TRBV12-3 or TRBV12-4 to TRBJ1-5; the match to TRBD1 covers 8 bases. CDR3 length equals 15 residues. With 6 bases clipped from V and 4 bases from J, the junction kept 8 bases outside the gene matches. The CDR3 DNA is TGTGCCAGCAGCCCTGACAGGGGTGGTAATCAGCCCCAGCATTTT. This encodes CASSPDRGGNQPQHF.

Many counts were recorded for this clonotype. The rearrangement links TRBV20-1 to TRBJ1-6, with D maybe TRBD1 (5 bases). The CDR3 extends over 14 amino acids. Germline CDR1 is DFQATT and CDR2 is SNEGSKA (reference sequence). V lost 6 bases and J lost 4, with 13 bases in between. Written as DNA, the CDR3 is TGCAGTGCCTTTCCGGGACTTTATAATTCACCCCTCCACTTT. Its protein product is CSAFPGLYNSPLHF.

This clonotype was seen only a few times. This sequence joins TRBV30 and TRBJ2-3; D uncertain. From germline, CDR1 is GTSNPN and CDR2 SVGIG (reference sequence). V gave up 0 bases and J gave up 6 bases, with 4 bases separating them. This CDR3 is built from 11 residues. The chain's CDR3 is CAWSVRDTQYF. Here the CDR3 DNA reads TGTGCCTGGAGTGTACGTGATACGCAGTATTTT.

This clonotype has a handful of counts. The CDR3 spells CASSQDLGVGGYTF. The CDR3 region has the DNA TGTGCCAGCAGCCAAGATTTGGGGGTTGGTGGCTACACCTTC. V usage is TRBV4-2 and J usage is TRBJ1-2; possible D gene TRBD1, 5 bases. Germline loops: CDR1 LGHNA, CDR2 YNFKEQ. This CDR3 has 14 amino acids. The V gene lost 0 bases and the J gene lost 7 bases, with 12 bases spanning the gap.